This TCR beta chain appears in the sequencing data of a study of cytomegalovirus exposure and HLA in healthy donors. The CDR3 runs 18 residues. Germline assignment: CDR1 SGHDT and CDR2 YYEEEE. The V segment lost 3 bases and the J segment 2 bases; nucleotides outside the gene matches: 11. A multiplex PCR was run with 60 Vbeta primers and 13 Jbeta primers. The table came from immunoSEQ multiplex PCR; TCRdb's copy has only in-frame clones and leaves some out. The sample includes about 93,000 clones, 78% of them seen just once. The receptor comes from a middle-aged woman in good health and CMV-seronegative. The sample consisted of PBMCs. The chain has TRBV5-6 and TRBJ2-6; 7 nucleotides line up with TRBD1. DNA of the CDR3: TGTGCCAGCAGCTCGGTAGTCGACAGGGCGGCTGGGGCCAACGTCCTGACTTTC. Translated: CASSSVVDRAAGANVLTF.